This paragraph reports one T cell receptor (beta chain). The entry originates in a study of T and B cells in COVID-19 patients. Turning to the study itself: At median age approximately 30 years, recovered patients were younger than active-infection patients at just over 65.

Blood genomic DNA input for TRB amplification was roughly 250-550 ng. The trim removed 1 base at V and 0 bases at J, leaving 4 bases unmatched. The CDR3 loop spans 17 amino acids. Looked up from germline, CDR1 is SEHNR and CDR2 is FQNEAQ (reference sequence). TRB rearrangements were amplified by multiplex PCR with BIOMED2 TRB-A/B primers. TCRdb redid the calling of the multiplex PCR reads with MiXCR, one entry per CDR3 protein. In the table there are roughly 15,000 distinct CDR3 sequences, more than 25% of which are singletons. The TCR originated in a human donor who had recovered from COVID-19. The V gene is TRBV7-9, the J gene TRBJ1-4; TRBD1 matches at 8 bases. What was sequenced was blood. The CDR3, as DNA: TGTGCCAGCAGCTTAGGAAGGACAGGGTCAACTAATGAAAAACTGTTTTTT. It is translated as CASSLGRTGSTNEKLFF.